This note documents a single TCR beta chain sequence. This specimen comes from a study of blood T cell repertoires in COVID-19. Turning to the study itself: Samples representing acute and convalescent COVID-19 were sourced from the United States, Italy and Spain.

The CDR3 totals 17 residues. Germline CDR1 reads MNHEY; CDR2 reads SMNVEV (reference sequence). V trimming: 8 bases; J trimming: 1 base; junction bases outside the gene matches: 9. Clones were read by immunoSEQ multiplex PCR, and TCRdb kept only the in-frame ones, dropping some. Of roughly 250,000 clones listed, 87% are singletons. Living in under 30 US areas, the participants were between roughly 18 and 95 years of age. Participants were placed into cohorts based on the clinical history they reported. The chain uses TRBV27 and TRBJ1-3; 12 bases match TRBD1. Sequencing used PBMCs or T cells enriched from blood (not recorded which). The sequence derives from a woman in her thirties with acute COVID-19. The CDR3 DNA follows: TGTGCCAGCTCCGGGACAGGGGGCGAGAAATCTGGAAACACCATATATTTT. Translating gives CASSGTGGEKSGNTIYF.